A single sample is the source of the 26 T cell receptor beta chains below, sequenced in a study of cytomegalovirus exposure and HLA in healthy donors. Assay: immunoSEQ multiplex PCR; the TCRdb copy retains only in-frame clones and omits some. The sample includes 55,000 to 65,000 clones, 85% to 95% seen only once; the top ten take approximately 6%. The sequencing sample was made of PBMCs. The source of these receptors is a woman aged 18-29 years in good health and CMV-seropositive.

The CDR3 DNA follows: TGTGCCAGCAGCTCGAGAGGATTTCCCTCTGGTACGCAGTATTTT. The encoded protein is CASSSRGFPSGTQYF. The V call is TRBV14, the J call TRBJ2-3, with D hard to call. The V gene's germline CDR1 is SGHDN and CDR2 FVKESK. This CDR3 comprises 15 residues. V lost 5 bases, J lost 8 bases, and 20 bases lay in between.

This chain joins TRBV28 and TRBJ1-1; a possible D gene is TRBD1 (5 bases). Germline V gene data show CDR1 as MDHEN and CDR2 as SYDVKM. The CDR3 runs to 15 residues. V shed 5 bases and J shed 1 base, with 14 bases lying between them. The CDR3 DNA reads as TGTGCCAGCAGTCCCCAGGGTTTTTCGAACACTGAAGCTTTCTTT. Protein product: CASSPQGFSNTEAFF.

The chain has TRBV7-2 and TRBJ2-5; D is ambiguous. The germline gives CDR1 SGHTA, CDR2 FQGNSA. Trimming removed 3 bases from V and 5 bases from J, with 4 bases in between. The CDR3 totals 11 residues. Here the CDR3 reads CASSFGETQYF. CDR3 nucleotides: TGTGCCAGCAGCTTCGGGGAGACCCAGTACTTC.

The V call is TRBV11-2, the J call TRBJ2-5, with TRBD1 as a possible D gene (5 bases). The CDR3 has 13 residues. Trimming removed 5 bases from V and 4 bases from J, with 11 bases in between. The germline gives CDR1 SGHAT, CDR2 FQNNGV. CDR3 sequence (DNA): TGTGCCAGCAGCATTAGCACAGGAGAGACCCAGTACTTC. Protein: CASSISTGETQYF. The full variable domain, with the rest looked up from reference TRBV11-2 and TRBJ2-5, is EAGVAQSPRYKIIEKRQSVAFWCNPISGHATLYWYQQILGQGPKLLIQFQNNGVVDDSQLPKDRFSAERLKGVDSTLKIQPAKLEDSAVYLCASSISTGETQYFGPGTRLLVL.

The chain uses TRBV27 and TRBJ2-1, with 9 positions matching TRBD2. CDR1 is MNHEY and CDR2 is SMNVEV in the germline V gene (reference sequence). After removal of 1 base from V and 7 bases from J, the junction contained 8 bases not matched to a gene. This CDR3 spans 16 amino acids. The CDR3 is CASSLLRRGGPNEQFF. CDR3 nucleotides: TGTGCCAGCAGTTTATTACGGCGGGGGGGACCAAATGAGCAGTTCTTC.

This clone appeared once. This rearrangement joins TRBV11-2 to TRBJ2-5, with 16 bases identical to TRBD2. The V gene end was trimmed by 5 bases and the J gene end by 5 bases; junction bases not matched to a gene: 8. The CDR3 extends over 17 amino acids. Per germline, CDR1 SGHAT and CDR2 FQNNGV. CDR3 nucleotide sequence: TGTGCCAGCAGCGCCGGGACTAGCGGGGGGGCCCGGGAGACCCAGTACTTC. It yields the protein CASSAGTSGGARETQYF. The full variable domain, with the rest looked up from reference TRBV11-2 and TRBJ2-5, is EAGVAQSPRYKIIEKRQSVAFWCNPISGHATLYWYQQILGQGPKLLIQFQNNGVVDDSQLPKDRFSAERLKGVDSTLKIQPAKLEDSAVYLCASSAGTSGGARETQYFGPGTRLLVL.

The chain has TRBV28 and TRBJ1-1; 10 nucleotides agree with TRBD1. This CDR3 contains 14 residues. Trimming cost V 2 bases and J 9 bases; bases outside gene matches: 6. CDR1 and CDR2 (germline): MDHEN, SYDVKM. DNA for the CDR3: TGTGCCAGCAGTTTACTGCCGGGACAGGGGCAAGCTTTCTTT. This codes for CASSLLPGQGQAFF.

This sequence joins TRBV19 and TRBJ2-6; maybe TRBD2 (7 bases). The CDR3 has 16 amino acids. Germline CDR1 and CDR2: LNHDA and SQIVND (reference sequence). V was clipped by 7 bases and J by 0 bases, with 13 bases between them. CDR3 bases: TGTGCCAGTACCAAGGGGGGGCTCTCTGGGGCCAACGTCCTGACTTTC. This gives the protein CASTKGGLSGANVLTF.

J is TRBJ1-1 and V is TRBV7-8; D is perhaps TRBD1 (5 bases). Deletions cut 7 bases from V and 1 base from J, with 19 bases between. The CDR3 totals 16 residues. Germline V gene lookup returns CDR1 SGHVS and CDR2 FQNEAQ. This CDR3 is CASTLLGGRENTEAFF. The CDR3 nucleotides are TGTGCCAGCACCCTCTTGGGGGGTAGGGAGAACACTGAAGCTTTCTTT.

The chain has TRBV19 and TRBJ1-6, with 7 bases identical to TRBD1. This CDR3 region has 15 residues. The V and J ends lost 4 bases and 7 bases, in that order; junction bases with no gene match: 7. CDR1 and CDR2 from the germline V gene are LNHDA and SQIVND (reference sequence). The CDR3 coding sequence is TGTGCCAGTAGTACCTGGACAGGAGCGAATTCACCCCTCCACTTT. Residues: CASSTWTGANSPLHF.

This chain joins TRBV7-2 and TRBJ2-7; D is ambiguous. CDR1 and CDR2 from the germline V gene are SGHTA and FQGNSA. CDR3 length equals 13 residues. Deletions cut 3 bases from V and 0 bases from J, with 6 bases between. CDR3 sequence reads: CASSFSSSYEQYF. The CDR3 DNA is TGTGCCAGCAGCTTTTCTAGCTCCTACGAGCAGTACTTC.

This clone was observed once. This rearrangement joins TRBV6-5 to TRBJ1-1; the D is unclear. There are 13 residues in the CDR3. Per germline, CDR1 MNHEY and CDR2 SVGAGI. Between the trimmed V and J ends, which lost 7 bases and 5 bases, there was a span of 14 bases. The chain's CDR3 is CASTNAGWTEAFF. The CDR3 region has the DNA TGTGCCAGCACCAACGCGGGATGGACTGAAGCTTTCTTT.

This chain uses TRBV19 with TRBJ2-7, with D tentatively TRBD1 (6 bases). The V gene lost 7 bases and the J gene lost 6 bases, with 16 bases spanning the gap. Germline V gene data show CDR1 as LNHDA and CDR2 as SQIVND (reference sequence). The CDR3 covers 13 residues. The CDR3 DNA sequence: TGTGCCAGTAAAGAGACAGGTACTTCCGAGCAGTACTTC. Translation gives CASKETGTSEQYF.

The chain recombines TRBV27 with TRBJ1-1, with 8 nucleotides matching TRBD1. The CDR3 contains 14 residues. V dropped 5 bases and J dropped 7; count of bases not matched to a gene: 9. Germline V lookup: CDR1 MNHEY, CDR2 SMNVEV (reference sequence). CDR3 in DNA: TGTGCCAGCAGTCTACATGGACAGGGCCGTGAAGCTTTCTTT. It yields the protein CASSLHGQGREAFF.

This chain connects TRBV7-2 to TRBJ2-7; 7 nucleotides match TRBD1. Germline loops: CDR1 SGHTA, CDR2 FQGNSA. With 2 bases clipped from V and 3 bases from J, the junction kept 16 bases outside the gene matches. The CDR3 runs to 18 residues. The CDR3 coding sequence is TGTGCCAGCAGCTTAAGGCACTTGGGACAGTCCGACTTCTACGAGCAGTACTTC. It is translated as CASSLRHLGQSDFYEQYF.

V and J are TRBV27 and TRBJ2-7, with 8 bases identical to TRBD1. V lost 5 bases, J lost 5 bases, and 20 bases stayed unmatched. Germline V lookup: CDR1 MNHEY, CDR2 SMNVEV (reference sequence). This CDR3 has 18 amino acids. CDR3 loop: CASSQYGTGKFQLHEQYF. CDR3 bases: TGTGCCAGCAGTCAATACGGGACAGGAAAATTTCAGCTCCACGAGCAGTACTTC.

This sequence joins TRBV28 and TRBJ2-1, with 15 bases matching TRBD2. The CDR3 totals 18 residues. CDR1 is MDHEN, CDR2 SYDVKM, per germline. Unmatched junction bases numbered 10, after V lost 6 bases and J lost 4 bases. The CDR3 DNA reads TGTGCCAGCAGACCTGGGACTAGCGGGGGGCCGCAGTACAATGAGCAGTTCTTC. It yields the protein CASRPGTSGGPQYNEQFF.

The gene calls are TRBV7-8 and TRBJ2-3; D might be TRBD2 (6 bases). The germline V gene encodes CDR1 SGHVS and CDR2 FQNEAQ. The CDR3 loop spans 13 amino acids. The V end lost 5 bases, the J end lost 7 bases, and 13 bases lay between the germline ends. The CDR3 nucleotides read TGTGCCAGCAGCCATCACGGGGGAAATACGCAGTATTTT. Translated, it gives CASSHHGGNTQYF. The full variable domain, its missing parts supplied by reference TRBV7-8 and TRBJ2-3, is GAGVSQSPRYKVAKRGQDVALRCDPISGHVSLFWYQQALGQGPEFLTYFQNEAQLDKSGLPSDRFFAERPEGSVSTLKIQRTQQEDSAVYLCASSHHGGNTQYFGPGTRLTVL.

This clone was seen only a few times. The chain couples TRBV2 to TRBJ1-6; no firm D call. The CDR3 extends over 11 amino acids. Per germline, CDR1 SNHLY and CDR2 FYNNEI. The V end was cut by 3 bases, the J end by 10 bases, with 4 bases between. In nucleotides, the CDR3 is TGTGCCAGCAGTGATCGGTCACCCCTCCACTTT. It translates to CASSDRSPLHF.

The chain joins TRBV9 to TRBJ2-2, with TRBD2 matching 13 bases. The junction had 2 bases not matched to a gene; V was cut back by 2 bases and J by 4 bases. Germline V gene data show CDR1 as SGDLS and CDR2 as YYNGEE. CDR3 length: 16 residues. In DNA form, the CDR3 reads TGTGCCAGCAGCGTGAGACTAGCGGGGGGCACCGGGGAGCTGTTTTTT. Residues: CASSVRLAGGTGELFF.

V usage is TRBV27 and J usage is TRBJ2-1; the D is unclear. This CDR3 spans 15 amino acids. V was clipped by 3 bases and J by 6 bases, with 15 bases between them. Germline values: CDR1 MNHEY, CDR2 SMNVEV (reference sequence). This CDR3 is CASSFVISRGNEQFF. The CDR3 DNA sequence: TGTGCCAGCAGTTTTGTTATCTCCCGCGGCAATGAGCAGTTCTTC.

The chain combines TRBV7-9 with TRBJ2-4, with D maybe TRBD1 (6 bases). Germline V gene data show CDR1 as SEHNR and CDR2 as FQNEAQ (reference sequence). CDR3 size: 14 residues. The V and J ends lost 0 bases and 5 bases respectively, with 8 bases between them. The CDR3 reads CASSLARQENIQYF. Written as DNA, the CDR3 is TGTGCCAGCAGCTTAGCGCGACAGGAAAACATTCAGTACTTC.

J is TRBJ2-5 and V is TRBV29-1, with 9 bases fitting TRBD2. The ends lost 3 bases at V and 4 bases at J; junction bases unmatched: 9. Germline V lookup: CDR1 SQVTM, CDR2 ANQGSEA. This CDR3 contains 15 residues. The chain's CDR3 is CSVEDPSGAPETQYF. The DNA of the CDR3 is TGCAGCGTTGAGGATCCTAGCGGGGCCCCAGAGACCCAGTACTTC.

The gene calls are TRBV5-1 and TRBJ2-3; 10 bases are shared with TRBD1. Germline-derived CDR1 and CDR2 are SGHRS and YFSETQ. The V and J ends lost 3 bases and 1 base, in that order; junction bases with no gene match: 2. The CDR3 extends over 15 amino acids. The CDR3, as DNA: TGCGCCAGCAGCTCCGGGACAGGGGGCACAGATACGCAGTATTTT. Protein: CASSSGTGGTDTQYF.

The V and J genes are TRBV7-2 and TRBJ1-4, with D possibly matching TRBD1 (5 bases). CDR3 size: 13 residues. In germline, CDR1 is SGHTA, CDR2 FQGNSA. V lost 2 bases to trimming and J lost 8 bases, with 9 bases between them. CDR3 DNA sequence: TGTGCCAGCAGCTTATGGAGGGACGAAAAACTGTTTTTT. Protein sequence: CASSLWRDEKLFF.

J is TRBJ1-1 and V is TRBV15, with 7 bases that match TRBD1. V lost 2 bases to trimming and J lost 4 bases; unmatched junction nucleotides: 1. The CDR3 extends over 13 amino acids. CDR1 LNHNV and CDR2 YYDKDF come from the germline V gene (reference sequence). The CDR3, as DNA: TGTGCCACCAGCAGAAACAGGGGCACTGAAGCTTTCTTT. Amino acids: CATSRNRGTEAFF.